The T cell receptor (beta chain) described here comes from a study of blood T cell repertoires in COVID-19. This table comes from immunoSEQ multiplex PCR, and its TCRdb copy is limited to in-frame clones, with some not included. This sample has about 190,000 clones, with around 90% found just once. V was pared by 0 bases and J by 4 bases, with 6 bases of the junction left unmatched. The CDR3 has 15 amino acids. Germline V gene data show CDR1 as MNHEY and CDR2 as SVGAGI. J is TRBJ2-7 and V is TRBV6-5; the match to TRBD1 covers 7 bases. This receptor was obtained from a man aged 35 to 55 with acute or convalescent COVID-19. Specimen: peripheral blood. The CDR3 spells CASSYSPGQTYEQYF. In nucleotides, the CDR3 is TGTGCCAGCAGTTACTCGCCGGGACAGACATACGAGCAGTACTTC.